The 2 T cell receptor beta chains reported below all come from one sample, sequenced in a study of identifying expanded T cells in peripheral blood (dated by TCRdb to the late 2010s). The library was generated by the immunoSEQ multiplex PCR assay. TCRdb obtained this table from immuneACCESS and retained in-frame rearrangements with V and J assigned. These tables miss some clones; where compared with another copy, unresolved V genes account for less than half of the shortfall, and the remainder is unexplained. Here the sample has more than 95,000 clones; approximately 88% occur a single time. Over 3% of the sample belongs to the ten largest clones. The material sequenced was blood. The receptors originated from a person aged 18 to 70 in good health.

V and J are TRBV2 and TRBJ2-7; 8 nucleotides match TRBD1. Germline V CDR1 and CDR2: SNHLY, FYNNEI. This CDR3 is 14 amino acids long. After removal of 6 bases from V and 4 bases from J, the junction contained 8 bases not matched to a gene. The DNA of the CDR3 is TGTGCCAGCAGGTATTCCGGGACAGGATACGAGCAGTACTTC. This gives the protein CASRYSGTGYEQYF.

On this clone itself: The sample contains more than one DNA sequence encoding this CDR3. The rearrangement uses TRBV11-2 and TRBJ1-1, with 9 bases identical to TRBD1. The CDR3 covers 15 residues. Germline CDR1 and CDR2: SGHAT and FQNNGV. V shed 3 bases, J shed 6 bases, and the junction held 8 bases outside the gene matches. The CDR3 DNA reads TGTGCCAGCAGCTTTTGGGACAGGGTATTCGCTGAAGCTTTCTTT. Amino acids: CASSFWDRVFAEAFF.